This T cell receptor beta chain appears in the sequencing data of a study of regulatory T cells in long-lasting Graves disease. On the study more broadly: Antithyroid drug intake by newly diagnosed Graves' patients had lasted under 3 months. Findings and caveats of the study: TCR diversity was lower in persistent than newly diagnosed Graves' disease.

Time point of the sample: newly diagnosed GD, antithyroid drugs for less than 3 months. Extracted PBMC RNA gave rise to the TCR library. Xi'an, China, was home to the endocrinology department that provided patients. A peripheral blood sample, about 9.4 milliliters in volume, was drawn into EDTA tubes. The TCR beta library used iRepertoire HTBI primers with Arm-PCR amplification of CDR3. TCRdb independently ran MiXCR on the multiplex PCR reads; one entry per CDR3 protein. The profile shows about 400,000 distinct CDR3 sequences, around 15% of them singletons. Trimming removed 7 bases from V and 0 bases from J, with 10 bases in between. The CDR3 loop spans 13 amino acids. The germline CDR1 and CDR2 sequences are SGHRS and YFSETQ. This clonotype was observed at least ten times. The target antigen is unknown.

V is TRBV5-1 and J is TRBJ1-1; D not certain. The sample consisted of peripheral blood mononuclear cells (PBMCs), taken at new diagnosis, from a patient treated with antithyroid drugs. This TCR was recovered from a female donor with Graves disease. The CDR3 sequence is CASREYMNTEAFF. The CDR3 nucleotides read TGCGCCAGCCGGGAGTATATGAACACTGAAGCTTTCTTT.